What follows are 17 T cell receptor beta chains derived from one specimen sequenced in a study of T-cell reconstitution after alpha-beta-depleted transplantation in children. This sample's TCRbeta library carried unique molecular identifier barcodes. TCRdb re-called the PCR reads with MiXCR, one entry per CDR3 protein. The sample includes about 640,000 distinct CDR3 sequences, around 17% of them seen just once. The sample was PBMCs from the stem cell graft donor, taken from the stem cell graft. The receptors originated from a human donor who donated a stem cell graft to a child with acute myeloid leukemia.

The chain joins TRBV7-2 to TRBJ2-7; D unresolved. Germline V gene data show CDR1 as SGHTA and CDR2 as FQGNSA. This CDR3 comprises 16 residues. V lost 5 bases, J lost 5 bases, and 22 bases lay in between. CDR3 nucleotides: TGTGCCAGCAGCGCCGACCGCCACATCCCTCGGGACGAGCAGTACTTC. Translating gives CASSADRHIPRDEQYF.

V and J are TRBV20-1 and TRBJ1-1; D may be TRBD1 (6 bases). CDR3 length: 16 amino acids. Germline-derived CDR1 and CDR2 are DFQATT and SNEGSKA (reference sequence). V lost 0 bases, J lost 1 base, and 15 bases lay in between. The CDR3 loop reads CSARDPGGAENTEAFF. The CDR3 DNA sequence: TGCAGTGCTAGAGATCCTGGGGGGGCTGAGAACACTGAAGCTTTCTTT.

This clonotype was counted a few times. CDR3 nucleotide sequence: TGTGCCAGCAGCTCCTCAAGGACAGGGGGCTCCTACGAGCAGTACTTC. Protein product: CASSSSRTGGSYEQYF. The chain links TRBV13 to TRBJ2-7; 10 nucleotides align to TRBD1. The length of the CDR3 is 16 residues. Germline V gene data show CDR1 as PRHDT and CDR2 as FYEKMQ (reference sequence). V was clipped by 4 bases and J by 0 bases; unmatched bases: 6. The full variable domain, in which reference TRBV13 and TRBJ2-7 provide the parts outside the CDR3, is AAGVIQSPRHLIKEKRETATLKCYPIPRHDTVYWYQQGPGQDPQFLISFYEKMQSDKGSIPDRFSAQQFSDYHSELNMSSLELGDSALYFCASSSSRTGGSYEQYFGPGTRLTVT.

This chain connects TRBV24-1 to TRBJ2-1; 13 bases agree with TRBD2. The CDR3 extends over 16 amino acids. J was trimmed by 5 bases and V by 0 bases; bases with no gene match: 0. From germline, CDR1 is KGHDR and CDR2 SFDVKD. The chain's CDR3 is CATSDLGLAGDNEQFF. CDR3 nucleotides: TGTGCCACCAGTGATTTGGGACTAGCGGGAGACAATGAGCAGTTCTTC.

This clonotype showed up many times. The chain joins TRBV20-1 to TRBJ2-1, with D perhaps being TRBD1 or TRBD2 (6 bases each). CDR1 is DFQATT and CDR2 is SNEGSKA in the germline V gene (reference sequence). V dropped 3 bases and J dropped 15 bases, with 18 bases sitting between them. The CDR3 is made up of 12 amino acids. The CDR3, as DNA: TGCAGTGCTAGGGGGGGCCAAAAGAAGCCGTTCTTC. Translation gives CSARGGQKKPFF.

This sequence joins TRBV7-6 and TRBJ2-2; D may be TRBD1 (6 bases). V was shortened by 3 bases and J by 2 bases, with 10 bases between the two germline ends. The CDR3 spans 15 residues. Germline V gene sequence: CDR1 SGHVS, CDR2 FNYEAQ. CDR3 in amino acids: CASSLNRENTGELFF. In nucleotides, the CDR3 is TGTGCCAGCAGCTTGAACAGGGAAAACACCGGGGAGCTGTTTTTT.

This clonotype occurred a few times. The chain joins TRBV24-1 to TRBJ2-6; D not resolved. The CDR3 totals 17 residues. Trimming stripped 3 bases from V and 0 bases from J, with 11 bases between. Germline CDR1 reads KGHDR; CDR2 reads SFDVKD. CDR3: CATSDPQTSSGANVLTF. The CDR3 DNA reads TGTGCCACCAGTGATCCGCAAACAAGCTCTGGGGCCAACGTCCTGACTTTC.

In the case of this clonotype: This sequence may be a read error, since a much larger clone differs from it by one base. V and J are TRBV7-9 and TRBJ2-7, with D tentatively TRBD2 (5 bases). This CDR3 has 13 residues. Germline V gene sequence: CDR1 SEHNR, CDR2 FQNEAQ (reference sequence). CDR3 protein: CDSSSGNPYEQYF. CDR3 nucleotides: TGTGACAGCAGCTCCGGGAACCCCTACGAGCAGTACTTC.

This clonotype has only a few counts. J is TRBJ2-7 and V is TRBV7-8; the D gene is possibly TRBD1 (6 bases). Germline CDR1 SGHVS, CDR2 FQNEAQ. The CDR3 loop spans 14 amino acids. The germline V and J ends were trimmed by 6 bases and 2 bases, with 14 bases remaining between them. The CDR3 bases are TGTGCCAGCAGTTTGAACAGGGTCGCCTACGAGCAGTACGTC. This encodes CASSLNRVAYEQYV.

This clonotype occurred a few times. The chain joins TRBV6-5 to TRBJ1-1; TRBD1 might be the D (5 bases). CDR3 length equals 14 residues. Germline loops: CDR1 MNHEY, CDR2 SVGAGI. The V gene lost 0 bases and the J gene lost 5 bases, with 10 bases spanning the gap. CDR3 sequence reads: CASSYSNGGTEAFF. Written as DNA, the CDR3 is TGTGCCAGCAGTTACTCGAATGGGGGTACTGAAGCTTTCTTT.

The chain recombines TRBV7-2 with TRBJ1-6; D remains ambiguous. This CDR3 has 14 amino acids. Trimming took off 5 bases at V and 9 bases at J, with 14 bases between the two ends. Germline loops: CDR1 SGHTA, CDR2 FQGNSA. For the CDR3, the DNA is TGTGCCAGCAGCCCAAGCGTTAATGGTTCACCCCTCCACTTT. Encoded protein: CASSPSVNGSPLHF.

This clonotype was observed many times. This chain uses TRBV20-1 with TRBJ1-3; 8 bases match TRBD1. Germline-derived CDR1 and CDR2 are DFQATT and SNEGSKA (reference sequence). V trimming: 3 bases; J trimming: 0 bases; junction bases outside the gene matches: 16. The CDR3 spans 19 residues. DNA for the CDR3: TGCAGTGCTAGGTCGTACGTCGCGACAGGGGAAAGCTCTGGAAACACCATATATTTT. It encodes CSARSYVATGESSGNTIYF.

This clonotype was seen a handful of times. The chain is built from TRBV7-2 and TRBJ2-3; D perhaps matches TRBD1 (5 bases). The CDR3 length is 14 residues. Germline CDR1 reads SGHTA; CDR2 reads FQGNSA. The V end lost 5 bases, the J end lost 2 bases, and 11 bases lay between the germline ends. The CDR3 DNA sequence: TGTGCCAGCAGCAAAGGGGCAGCCACAGATACGCAGTATTTT. This gives the protein CASSKGAATDTQYF.

This clonotype was detected ten times or more. The J gene is TRBJ2-3, the V gene TRBV20-1; TRBD2 matches at 8 bases. The V gene's germline CDR1 is DFQATT and CDR2 SNEGSKA (reference sequence). This CDR3 contains 14 residues. V lost 3 bases, J lost 3 bases, and 5 bases stayed unmatched. CDR3 sequence: CSASSSGETDTQYF. DNA for the CDR3: TGCAGTGCTAGTAGTAGCGGGGAGACAGATACGCAGTATTTT.

This clonotype appeared many times. The chain couples TRBV20-1 to TRBJ2-1; D unclear. This CDR3 spans 13 amino acids. The germline V gene encodes CDR1 DFQATT and CDR2 SNEGSKA (reference sequence). V dropped 4 bases and J dropped 0 bases, with 7 bases sitting between them. CDR3 in DNA: TGCAGTGCTAAGACGGGCTCCTACAATGAGCAGTTCTTC. It specifies CSAKTGSYNEQFF.

This clonotype was recorded a few times. The rearrangement joins TRBV7-2 to TRBJ2-7; D gene uncertain. CDR1 is SGHTA, CDR2 FQGNSA, per germline. CDR3 size: 13 residues. Trimming took off 0 bases at V and 3 bases at J, with 6 bases between the two ends. The CDR3 DNA is TGTGCCAGCAGCTTAGCGTGGGACTACGAGCAGTACTTC. This translates into CASSLAWDYEQYF. Looking up the rest from reference TRBV7-2 and TRBJ2-7 gives the full variable domain: GAGVSQSPSNKVTEKGKDVELRCDPISGHTALYWYRQSLGQGLEFLIYFQGNSAPDKSGLPSDRFSAERTGGSVSTLTIQRTQQEDSAVYLCASSLAWDYEQYFGPGTRLTVT.

This clonotype was seen repeatedly, ten times or more. CDR3 loop: CSPLETDTQYF. The DNA for the CDR3 is TGCAGTCCTCTAGAAACGGATACGCAGTATTTT. The rearrangement uses TRBV20-1 and TRBJ2-3, with D unclear. Germline CDR1 is DFQATT and CDR2 is SNEGSKA (reference sequence). CDR3 length equals 11 residues. The V and J ends lost 8 bases and 6 bases respectively, with 12 bases between them.